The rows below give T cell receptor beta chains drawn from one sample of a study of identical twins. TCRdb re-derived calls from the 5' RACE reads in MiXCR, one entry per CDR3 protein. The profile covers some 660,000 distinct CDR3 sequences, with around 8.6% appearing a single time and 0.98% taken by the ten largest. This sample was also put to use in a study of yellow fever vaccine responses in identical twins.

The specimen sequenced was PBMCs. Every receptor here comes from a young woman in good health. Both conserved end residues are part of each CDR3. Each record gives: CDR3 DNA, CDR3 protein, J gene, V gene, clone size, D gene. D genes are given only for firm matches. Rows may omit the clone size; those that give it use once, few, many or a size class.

cdr3_nt: TGTGCCAGGTGGGACAGGGGGCGACATACGCAGTATTTT
cdr3_aa: CARWDRGRHTQYF
j_call: TRBJ2-3
v_call: TRBV27
clone_size: -
d_call: TRBD1

cdr3_nt: TGTGCCACCAGCAGAGATCGACAGGGGGCCACAGATACGCAGTATTTT
cdr3_aa: CATSRDRQGATDTQYF
j_call: TRBJ2-3
v_call: TRBV15
clone_size: many
d_call: TRBD1

cdr3_nt: TGTGCCAGCAGCTTATCGGTCGGGGGAACCGGGGAGCTGTTTTTT
cdr3_aa: CASSLSVGGTGELFF
j_call: TRBJ2-2
v_call: TRBV7-8
clone_size: -
d_call: -

cdr3_nt: TGTGCCACCTCAAGAGGGTCTGGGGATTCACCCCTCCACTTT
cdr3_aa: CATSRGSGDSPLHF
j_call: TRBJ1-6
v_call: TRBV6-1
clone_size: few
d_call: -

cdr3_nt: TGTGCCAGCAGTTTCGGACAGTCTTTCTACGAGCAGTACTTC
cdr3_aa: CASSFGQSFYEQYF
j_call: TRBJ2-7
v_call: TRBV6-5
clone_size: -
d_call: -

cdr3_nt: TGTGCCAGCAGTTTGTTGCTAGACACAGATACGCAGTATTTT
cdr3_aa: CASSLLLDTDTQYF
j_call: TRBJ2-3
v_call: TRBV12-3/TRBV12-4
clone_size: few
d_call: -

cdr3_nt: TGTGCCAGCAGTACCACCGGGACATCCTCCTACGAGCAGTACTTC
cdr3_aa: CASSTTGTSSYEQYF
j_call: TRBJ2-7
v_call: TRBV6-1
clone_size: many
d_call: -

cdr3_nt: TGTGCCAGCAGCTTGTCGCAGGGCACAGATACGCAGTATTTT
cdr3_aa: CASSLSQGTDTQYF
j_call: TRBJ2-3
v_call: TRBV5-6
clone_size: many
d_call: -

cdr3_nt: TGCAGTCCCGACACTGAAGCTTTCTTT
cdr3_aa: CSPDTEAFF
j_call: TRBJ1-1
v_call: TRBV20-1
clone_size: -
d_call: -

cdr3_nt: TGCGCCAGCAGCTCCCCACGGGGGGAGGGCCCATCCTACAATGAGCAGTTCTTC
cdr3_aa: CASSSPRGEGPSYNEQFF
j_call: TRBJ2-1
v_call: TRBV4-1
clone_size: many
d_call: TRBD2

cdr3_nt: TGTGCCAGCAGTCCACCGACTAGCGGGGGACCCACAGATACGCAGTATTTT
cdr3_aa: CASSPPTSGGPTDTQYF
j_call: TRBJ2-3
v_call: TRBV12-3/TRBV12-4
clone_size: -
d_call: TRBD2

cdr3_nt: TGTGCCAGCAGGCCGACAGGGCGAGGGACCCAGTACTTC
cdr3_aa: CASRPTGRGTQYF
j_call: TRBJ2-5
v_call: TRBV12-3/TRBV12-4
clone_size: few
d_call: TRBD1

cdr3_nt: TGTGCCACCAGCAGAGAGAAAGATGAGCAGTTCTTC
cdr3_aa: CATSREKDEQFF
j_call: TRBJ2-1
v_call: TRBV15
clone_size: -
d_call: -

cdr3_nt: TGTGCCAGCAGAAGCACGGGGACAGGGGGAAGTCAGCCCCAGCATTTT
cdr3_aa: CASRSTGTGGSQPQHF
j_call: TRBJ1-5
v_call: TRBV6-1
clone_size: few
d_call: TRBD1

cdr3_nt: TGTGCCACCAGTGATCCGGGACGGTCCTACGAGCAGTACTTC
cdr3_aa: CATSDPGRSYEQYF
j_call: TRBJ2-7
v_call: TRBV24-1
clone_size: -
d_call: -

cdr3_nt: TGTGCCAGCAGCTTCGGGGGACACACCTGGTACGAGCAGTACTTC
cdr3_aa: CASSFGGHTWYEQYF
j_call: TRBJ2-7
v_call: TRBV7-9
clone_size: -
d_call: -

cdr3_nt: TGCAGTGCTAGAGATACTAGCGGGGGCACAGATACGCAGTATTTT
cdr3_aa: CSARDTSGGTDTQYF
j_call: TRBJ2-3
v_call: TRBV20-1
clone_size: few
d_call: TRBD2

cdr3_nt: TGTGCCAGCAGCATGGGACTAGCGGGAGCAAAATTTAGCACAGATACGCAGAATTTT
cdr3_aa: CASSMGLAGAKFSTDTQNF
j_call: TRBJ2-3
v_call: TRBV11-1
clone_size: -
d_call: TRBD2

cdr3_nt: TGCGCCAGCAGCCCCGGACAGGACTACTCCTACGAGCAGTACTTC
cdr3_aa: CASSPGQDYSYEQYF
j_call: TRBJ2-7
v_call: TRBV5-1
clone_size: many
d_call: -

cdr3_nt: TGTGCCAGCAGCGCAACTGACAGGGGGTCAGGCGAGCAGTACTTC
cdr3_aa: CASSATDRGSGEQYF
j_call: TRBJ2-7
v_call: TRBV9
clone_size: -
d_call: TRBD1

cdr3_nt: TGTGCCAGCAGTGAATTGTCAGTCAATAATTCACCCCTCCACTTT
cdr3_aa: CASSELSVNNSPLHF
j_call: TRBJ1-6
v_call: TRBV2
clone_size: few
d_call: -

cdr3_nt: TGCGCCAGCGCCCCCCAACAGGGTTCATACGAGCAGTACTTC
cdr3_aa: CASAPQQGSYEQYF
j_call: TRBJ2-7
v_call: TRBV5-1
clone_size: few
d_call: -

cdr3_nt: TGTGCCAGCAGTTTTGGGCCAGGGCTTGACTATGGCTACACCTTC
cdr3_aa: CASSFGPGLDYGYTF
j_call: TRBJ1-2
v_call: TRBV12-3/TRBV12-4
clone_size: many
d_call: -

cdr3_nt: TGCAGTGCTAGTCTCGGGAGGGGGGCACAAAATCAGCCCCAGCATTTT
cdr3_aa: CSASLGRGAQNQPQHF
j_call: TRBJ1-5
v_call: TRBV20-1
clone_size: few
d_call: -

cdr3_nt: TGTGCCAGCAGTGAACTACTAGCGGGAGGCGCAGATACGCAGTATTTT
cdr3_aa: CASSELLAGGADTQYF
j_call: TRBJ2-3
v_call: TRBV6-4
clone_size: -
d_call: TRBD2

cdr3_nt: TGCGCCAGCAGCCAAGATCTTAAACCTACTTACAATGAGCAGTTCTTC
cdr3_aa: CASSQDLKPTYNEQFF
j_call: TRBJ2-1
v_call: TRBV4-3
clone_size: -
d_call: -

cdr3_nt: TGTGCCAGCAGAGGGACCGGGAGGGAGCTGTTTTTT
cdr3_aa: CASRGTGRELFF
j_call: TRBJ2-2
v_call: TRBV6-5
clone_size: few
d_call: -